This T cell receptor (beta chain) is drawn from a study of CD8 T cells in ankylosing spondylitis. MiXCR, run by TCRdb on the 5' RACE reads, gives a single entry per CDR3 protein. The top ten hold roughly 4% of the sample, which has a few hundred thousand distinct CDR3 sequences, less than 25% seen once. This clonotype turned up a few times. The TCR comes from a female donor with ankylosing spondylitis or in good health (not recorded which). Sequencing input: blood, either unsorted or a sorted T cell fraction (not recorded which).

For the CDR3, the DNA is TGTGCAAGTCGCTCACTAAGTATGGAAAACACCATATATTTT. It encodes CASRSLSMENTIYF. This rearrangement joins TRBV12-2 to TRBJ1-3. TRBV12-2 is listed as a pseudogene. CDR3 size: 14 residues.